What follows are 29 T cell receptor beta chains derived from one specimen sequenced in a study of blood T cell repertoires in COVID-19. Generated by immunoSEQ multiplex PCR, the TCRdb table keeps only in-frame clones and is missing some. The sample shows about 150,000 clones, approximately 83% of them seen only once. The sequencing sample was made of peripheral blood. These receptors were collected from a woman aged 80 or over with acute or convalescent COVID-19.

The chain employs TRBV7-8 and TRBJ1-1; TRBD1 is a possible D gene (5 bases). Trimming cost V 5 bases and J 8 bases, with 18 bases left between them. This CDR3 spans 14 amino acids. The germline V gene encodes CDR1 SGHVS and CDR2 FQNEAQ. The CDR3 here is CASSTQAPRMEAFF. DNA for the CDR3: TGTGCCAGCAGCACACAGGCGCCTCGGATGGAAGCTTTCTTT.

The J gene is TRBJ2-3, the V gene TRBV6-5; no firm D call. V lost 0 bases to trimming and J lost 0 bases, with 10 bases between them. Germline V gene lookup returns CDR1 MNHEY and CDR2 SVGAGI. The CDR3 runs 16 residues. The CDR3 nucleotides are TGTGCCAGCAGTTACTCGAGCTCGAGTAGCACAGATACGCAGTATTTT. Its protein is CASSYSSSSSTDTQYF.

V and J are TRBV20-1 and TRBJ1-2; D is perhaps TRBD1 (5 bases). Trimming cost V 6 bases and J 8 bases, with 13 bases left between them. The CDR3 length is 11 residues. CDR1 DFQATT and CDR2 SNEGSKA come from the germline V gene (reference sequence). CDR3 protein: CSAGAGRGYTF. CDR3 DNA: TGCAGTGCAGGGGCAGGGCGAGGCTACACCTTC.

This clone was picked up one time. This rearrangement joins TRBV5-1 to TRBJ2-1; 11 positions agree with TRBD2. Trimming at V came to 4 bases and at J to 2 bases, leaving 11 bases not matched to a gene. CDR1 is SGHRS and CDR2 is YFSETQ in the germline V gene. The CDR3 consists of 18 residues. CDR3 sequence reads: CASSHQLLAGVPYNEQFF. The CDR3, as DNA: TGCGCCAGCAGCCACCAACTACTAGCGGGGGTCCCCTACAATGAGCAGTTCTTC.

In its sample, this clone was seen once. CDR3 sequence: CASSWRGGNTEAFF. CDR3 sequence (DNA): TGTGCCAGCAGCTGGAGGGGGGGAAACACTGAAGCTTTCTTT. The genes are TRBV5-4 and TRBJ1-1; the D gene is possibly TRBD1 (6 bases). CDR1 SGHNT and CDR2 YYREEE come from the germline V gene (reference sequence). The CDR3 is made up of 14 amino acids. V dropped 3 bases and J dropped 2 bases, with 11 bases sitting between them.

J is TRBJ1-6 and V is TRBV5-5, with 8 bases identical to TRBD1. There are 17 residues in the CDR3. CDR1 and CDR2 (germline): SGHKS, YYEKEE (reference sequence). V was pared by 4 bases and J by 7 bases, with 13 bases of the junction left unmatched. CDR3 protein: CASSPRHQGQGNSPLHF. As DNA, the CDR3 is TGTGCCAGCAGCCCCCGACACCAAGGACAGGGAAATTCACCCCTCCACTTT. Drawing the rest from reference TRBV5-5 and TRBJ1-6, the complete variable domain is DAGVTQSPTHLIKTRGQQVTLRCSPISGHKSVSWYQQVLGQGPQFIFQYYEKEERGRGNFPDRFSARQFPNYSSELNVNALLLGDSALYLCASSPRHQGQGNSPLHFGNGTRLTVT.

This clone was seen a handful of times. The chain employs TRBV5-1 and TRBJ1-2, with D possibly being TRBD1 (6 bases). The CDR3 runs 16 residues. CDR1 SGHRS and CDR2 YFSETQ come from the germline V gene. Trimming removed 3 bases at V and 3 bases at J, with 18 bases between. The CDR3 nucleotides read TGCGCCAGCAGCTCCGGCGGACAGAGTATTTACTATGGCTACACCTTC. Translating gives CASSSGGQSIYYGYTF.

This chain connects TRBV5-1 to TRBJ1-1; unclear D gene. CDR3 length: 13 residues. Looked up from germline, CDR1 is SGHRS and CDR2 is YFSETQ. Deletions cut 4 bases from V and 1 base from J, with 8 bases between. The CDR3 bases are TGCGCCAGCAGCCCCCGGAGGAACACTGAAGCTTTCTTT. Residues: CASSPRRNTEAFF.

The chain employs TRBV9 and TRBJ2-5; D possibly corresponds to TRBD2 (5 bases). This CDR3 has 15 amino acids. CDR1 SGDLS and CDR2 YYNGEE come from the germline V gene. Trimming shortened V by 0 bases and J by 1 base, and 10 bases separated the two germline ends. The CDR3 sequence is CASSVGLAVQETQYF. In nucleotides, the CDR3 is TGTGCCAGCAGCGTAGGCCTAGCTGTCCAAGAGACCCAGTACTTC.

The V call is TRBV5-6, the J call TRBJ1-2, with D perhaps TRBD1 (6 bases). Germline lookup yields CDR1 SGHDT and CDR2 YYEEEE. The CDR3 contains 13 residues. The V gene lost 6 bases and the J gene lost 4 bases, with 13 bases spanning the gap. The CDR3 spells CASTPGGAYGYTF. CDR3 DNA: TGTGCCAGCACTCCGGGGGGCGCCTATGGCTACACCTTC.

The V gene is TRBV25-1, the J gene TRBJ2-1; D is possibly TRBD1 (5 bases). Germline lookup yields CDR1 MGHDK and CDR2 SYGVNS. Trimming stripped 3 bases from V and 10 bases from J, with 13 bases between. The CDR3 runs to 13 residues. This CDR3 reads CASSDLQGGEQFF. CDR3 bases: TGTGCCAGCAGTGATCTTCAGGGTGGCGAGCAGTTCTTC.

This sequence joins TRBV6-2 or TRBV6-3 and TRBJ2-7, with 9 bases identical to TRBD1. This CDR3 region has 14 residues. V shed 2 bases, J shed 2 bases, and the junction held 1 base outside the gene matches. In germline, CDR1 is MNHEY, CDR2 SVGEGT. The CDR3 nucleotides are TGTGCCAGCAGTTACAGACAGGGGGCCTACGAGCAGTACTTC. It translates to CASSYRQGAYEQYF.

The genes are TRBV19 and TRBJ1-4, with 9 positions matching TRBD1. V shed 4 bases and J 5 bases; nucleotides not matched to a gene: 8. The CDR3 totals 16 residues. The germline V gene has CDR1 LNHDA and CDR2 SQIVND (reference sequence). In DNA, the CDR3 is TGTGCCAGTAGTACAATCAGGACAGGGGAAAATGAAAAACTGTTTTTT. Protein product: CASSTIRTGENEKLFF.

The CDR3 nucleotides are TGCGCCAGCAGCCCCGGGACAGAGCCTTTGAACACTGAAGCTTTCTTT. It codes for CASSPGTEPLNTEAFF. V and J are TRBV5-1 and TRBJ1-1; 7 nucleotides align to TRBD1. The CDR3 totals 16 residues. Germline lookup yields CDR1 SGHRS and CDR2 YFSETQ. The ends lost 4 bases at V and 0 bases at J; junction bases unmatched: 9.

The V gene is TRBV5-1, the J gene TRBJ2-3, with D possibly matching TRBD2 (7 bases). CDR3 size: 15 residues. V was pared by 9 bases and J by 2 bases, with 19 bases between. Germline CDR1 and CDR2: SGHRS and YFSETQ. The CDR3 spells CATTPRGPTTDTQYF. The CDR3 DNA reads as TGCGCCACTACCCCGCGGGGGCCGACCACAGATACGCAGTATTTT.

V is TRBV5-1 and J is TRBJ2-7; D remains ambiguous. The CDR3 consists of 13 residues. The V end lost 1 base, the J end lost 4 bases, and 9 bases lay between the germline ends. From germline, CDR1 is SGHRS and CDR2 YFSETQ. CDR3: CASSLRSGYEQYF. The DNA for the CDR3 is TGCGCCAGCAGCTTGAGATCCGGTTACGAGCAGTACTTC.

The chain has TRBV30 and TRBJ2-2; maybe TRBD1 (7 bases). This CDR3 contains 16 residues. The germline V gene has CDR1 GTSNPN and CDR2 SVGIG (reference sequence). V lost 1 base, J lost 4 bases, and 16 bases lay in between. For the CDR3, the DNA is TGTGCCTGGAGTGGATTCGGTCAGGGGGGCACCGGGGAGCTGTTTTTT. As protein: CAWSGFGQGGTGELFF.

In this sample, this clone turned up once. This sequence joins TRBV7-2 and TRBJ2-1; the match to TRBD2 covers 12 bases. Germline CDR1 and CDR2: SGHTA and FQGNSA. Trimming at V came to 4 bases and at J to 12 bases, leaving 10 bases not matched to a gene. There are 15 residues in the CDR3. The CDR3, as DNA: TGTGCCAGCAGCTCGCCTAGCGGGGGGGCGCCCGGGCAGTTCTTC. Its protein is CASSSPSGGAPGQFF.

The chain carries TRBV10-2 and TRBJ1-3; D remains ambiguous. Looked up from germline, CDR1 is WSHSY and CDR2 is SAAADI. Deletions cut 0 bases from V and 4 bases from J, with 7 bases between. The CDR3 is made up of 14 amino acids. CDR3 protein: CASSESTLGNTIYF. CDR3 sequence (DNA): TGCGCCAGCAGTGAGTCCACTCTGGGAAACACCATATATTTT.

The rearrangement uses TRBV12-3 or TRBV12-4 and TRBJ1-6, with a tentative D call TRBD1 (5 bases). V was trimmed by 8 bases and J by 9 bases, leaving 14 bases between them. The CDR3 spans 13 residues. The CDR3 protein is CASQTGGVSPLHF. In nucleotides, the CDR3 is TGTGCCAGCCAAACTGGGGGGGTTTCACCCCTCCACTTT.

J is TRBJ2-3 and V is TRBV4-2, with TRBD2 identical over 13 bases. With 4 bases clipped from V and 2 bases from J, the junction kept 6 bases outside the gene matches. CDR3 length: 17 amino acids. Germline V lookup: CDR1 LGHNA, CDR2 YNFKEQ. This CDR3 reads CASSPGTSGEVTDTQYF. The CDR3 DNA is TGTGCCAGCAGCCCAGGGACTAGCGGGGAAGTCACAGATACGCAGTATTTT.

The CDR3 nucleotides read TGTGCCAGCAGTCAGCCGGACAGGGGGCGTACTGAAGCTTTCTTT. Protein: CASSQPDRGRTEAFF. The chain has TRBV7-2 and TRBJ1-1; TRBD1 agrees at 11 bases. J lost 5 bases, V lost 6 bases, and 8 bases had no gene match. CDR3 length: 15 residues. Germline V gives CDR1 SGHTA, CDR2 FQGNSA.

This clone appeared a single time. The chain uses TRBV7-3 and TRBJ2-5; 11 nucleotides agree with TRBD2. Looked up from germline, CDR1 is SGHTA and CDR2 is FQGTGA. V shed 3 bases, J shed 3 bases, and the junction held 0 bases outside the gene matches. The CDR3 has 14 amino acids. CDR3 sequence: CASSFSGGEETQYF. The CDR3 coding sequence is TGTGCCAGCAGCTTTAGCGGGGGGGAAGAGACCCAGTACTTC.

This clone was picked up a small number of times. V and J are TRBV19 and TRBJ1-5; 8 bases align to TRBD1. Germline-derived CDR1 and CDR2 are LNHDA and SQIVND (reference sequence). V was pared by 5 bases and J by 0 bases, with 6 bases of the junction left unmatched. This CDR3 spans 16 amino acids. The CDR3 bases are TGTGCCAGTAGTGATCAGGGGGCTTATAGCAATCAGCCCCAGCATTTT. Its translation: CASSDQGAYSNQPQHF.

There are a few counts of this clone. The chain has TRBV5-1 and TRBJ2-1; 7 positions agree with TRBD2. The junction had 6 bases not matched to a gene; V was cut back by 3 bases and J by 6 bases. This CDR3 spans 14 amino acids. The germline gives CDR1 SGHRS, CDR2 YFSETQ. Here the CDR3 DNA reads TGCGCCAGCAGCTCCCGGACTAGTATCAATGAGCAGTTCTTC. Its translation is CASSSRTSINEQFF.

V is TRBV2 and J is TRBJ1-3; no firm D call. This CDR3 has 14 residues. Trimming stripped 4 bases from V and 4 bases from J, with 11 bases between. Per germline, CDR1 SNHLY and CDR2 FYNNEI. The CDR3, as DNA: TGTGCCAGCAGTGGAGTCCGGAGGGGAAACACCATATATTTT. It is translated as CASSGVRRGNTIYF.

The chain joins TRBV29-1 to TRBJ2-7; TRBD1 agrees at 10 bases. There are 14 residues in the CDR3. From germline, CDR1 is SQVTM and CDR2 ANQGSEA. Trimming at V came to 7 bases and at J to 4 bases, leaving 10 bases not matched to a gene. The CDR3 is CSAEVGQGRYEQYF. As DNA, the CDR3 is TGCAGCGCGGAGGTGGGACAGGGGAGATACGAGCAGTACTTC.

This clone was recorded once. This chain uses TRBV11-1 with TRBJ1-6; D is undetermined. Germline lookup yields CDR1 SGHAT and CDR2 FQDESV (reference sequence). Trimming took off 1 base at V and 14 bases at J, with 12 bases between the two ends. The CDR3 runs 13 residues. The CDR3 coding sequence is TGTGCCAGCAGCTTAGTCCCGGAGAGCACCCTCCACTTT. It translates to CASSLVPESTLHF.

The chain carries TRBV11-3 and TRBJ2-2; 7 nucleotides agree with TRBD1. Per the germline V gene, CDR1 is SGHNT and CDR2 is YENEEA. The CDR3 sequence is 14 residues long. J lost 6 bases, V lost 5 bases, and 6 bases had no gene match. In nucleotides, the CDR3 is TGTGCCAGCAGCGCAAACAGGGGCCCCGGGGAGCTGTTTTTT. Translation gives CASSANRGPGELFF.